This is a list of T cell receptor beta chains from one sample in a study of blood T cell repertoires in COVID-19. Method: immunoSEQ multiplex PCR; TCRdb's copy keeps in-frame clones and lacks some. The table includes 150,000 to 200,000 clones, around 86% detected once. The material sequenced was peripheral blood. Source of these receptors: a woman over 75 with COVID-19, enrolled during active disease. CDR3s include the opening cysteine and the closing phenylalanine or tryptophan. D genes are given only for firm matches. A clone size is listed for some rows: how often the clone was seen (once, few, many), or a class if it is expanded.

D gene,V gene,J gene,clone size,CDR3 protein,CDR3 DNA
TRBD2,TRBV11-3,TRBJ2-2,.,CASSSGGTGELFF,TGTGCCAGCAGCTCGGGGGGCACCGGGGAGCTGTTTTTT
TRBD2,TRBV7-6,TRBJ2-7,once,CASSLRTSVSYEQYF,TGTGCCAGCAGCTTACGGACTAGCGTTTCCTACGAGCAGTACTTC
TRBD1,TRBV19,TRBJ1-5,once,CASTLGGQGFNQPQHF,TGTGCCAGTACCCTCGGGGGACAGGGCTTCAATCAGCCCCAGCATTTT
.,TRBV11-2,TRBJ2-7,.,CASSFETYEQYF,TGTGCCAGCAGCTTCGAGACCTACGAGCAGTACTTC
.,TRBV25-1,TRBJ1-2,.,CASVSGDGYTF,TGTGCCAGTGTCTCAGGGGATGGCTACACCTTC
.,TRBV6-6,TRBJ1-6,.,CASSYLGGDDSPLHF,TGTGCCAGCAGTTACCTAGGGGGGGATGATTCACCCCTCCACTTT
.,TRBV5-1,TRBJ1-4,.,CASSRTDNEKLFF,TGCGCCAGCAGCCGGACAGATAATGAAAAACTGTTTTTT
TRBD2,TRBV11-2,TRBJ2-3,.,CASSLGGRASKDTQYF,TGTGCCAGCAGCTTAGGCGGGAGGGCCTCGAAAGATACGCAGTATTTT
TRBD2,TRBV6-1,TRBJ2-7,.,CASSEAPSGNEQYF,TGTGCCAGCAGTGAAGCGCCTAGCGGAAACGAGCAGTACTTC
TRBD1,TRBV6-1,TRBJ1-1,.,CASSEPGQRAFF,TGTGCCAGCAGTGAACCGGGACAGCGGGCTTTCTTT
TRBD2,TRBV11-2,TRBJ2-3,.,CASSLGLAVTDTQYF,TGTGCCAGCAGCTTAGGGCTAGCGGTCACAGATACGCAGTATTTT
TRBD2,TRBV7-2,TRBJ2-5,.,CASSKTLAGLQETQYF,TGTGCCAGCAGCAAGACCCTAGCGGGACTGCAAGAGACCCAGTACTTC
TRBD1,TRBV6-4,TRBJ1-4,.,CASSDSDPDRGIYEKLFF,TGTGCCAGCAGTGACTCTGACCCCGACAGGGGGATTTACGAAAAACTGTTTTTT
.,TRBV2,TRBJ1-6,.,CASNRDTFNSPLHF,TGTGCCAGTAATCGGGACACATTCAATTCACCCCTCCACTTT
.,TRBV7-9,TRBJ2-7,.,CASSLAQGRSYEQYF,TGTGCCAGCAGCTTAGCACAGGGTAGGTCCTACGAGCAGTACTTC